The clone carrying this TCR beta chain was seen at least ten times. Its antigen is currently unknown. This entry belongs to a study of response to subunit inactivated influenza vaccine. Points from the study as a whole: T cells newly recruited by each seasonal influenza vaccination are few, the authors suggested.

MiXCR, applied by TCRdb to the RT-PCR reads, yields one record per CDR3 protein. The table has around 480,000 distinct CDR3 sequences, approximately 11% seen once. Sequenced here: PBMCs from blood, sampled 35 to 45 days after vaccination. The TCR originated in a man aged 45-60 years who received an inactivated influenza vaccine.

CDR3 loop: CASSLEWLQNTEAFF. For the CDR3, the DNA is TGTGCCAGCAGCTTGGAGTGGCTGCAGAACACTGAAGCTTTCTTT. J is TRBJ1-1 and V is TRBV5-5; D not certain. CDR3 size: 15 residues. Germline V gene data show CDR1 as SGHKS and CDR2 as YYEKEE (reference sequence). V shed 0 bases and J shed 1 base, with 10 bases lying between them.